This T cell receptor beta chain came from a study of CXCR3-negative and CXCR3-positive naive CD8 T cells (dated by TCRdb to the late 2010s). Study-level background: In total, about 150 million TRB reads were obtained, corresponding to roughly 1.5 +/- 0.3 million reads per library. Data from 11 donors, pooled across two independent experiments, went into the diversity and physicochemical repertoire analyses. Naive subsets from five or six donors and memory cells from 3 donors were included in the TRBV-TRBJ cluster analysis. Study-level results and caveats: Compared with CXCR3-negative naive cells, CXCR3-positive naive cells had TRB CDR3s with higher hydrophobicity (lower Kidera factor 4), lower energy, and higher strength and volume indices. Comparably high repertoire diversity was found in both naive subsets, whereas much lower repertoire diversity was found in memory CD8+ T cells. Similar TRBV-TRBJ usage was shown by naive CXCR3-negative and CXCR3-positive cells from the same donor, whereas distinct patterns were shown by memory cells. Because surface CD5, which has been linked to self-reactivity in mice, was comparable between naive subsets, TCR interaction strength was also inferred from TRB CDR3 physicochemical properties. Freshly isolated PBMCs were used for most assays because CXCR3 expression went down partially after cryopreservation.

Each CD8+ T cell subset was flow-sorted in triplicate, and around 300,000 cells per subset were placed directly into RLT lysis buffer. Naive CD8+ T cells were defined stringently as CD45RO-CCR7+CD27+CD95- to exclude memory contaminants. Standard density gradient centrifugation was used to isolate peripheral blood mononuclear cells from buffy coats. Naive CXCR3-negative and CXCR3-positive CD8+ T cells were flow-sorted using a FACSAria III. Total RNA was extracted from sorted cells using an RNeasy Mini Kit. Notes on this clonotype: The antigen it recognizes is unknown.

Sequencing took place on a NextSeq 550. The Human TCR Profiling Kit (MiLaboratory) was used to prepare UMI-labeled 5' RACE TRB cDNA libraries. cDNA synthesis used the entire amount of extracted RNA, and PCR amplification then used the entire amount of cDNA produced. Libraries were prepared in parallel with an identical number of PCR cycles. The original pipeline was this. MIGEC and MiXCR extracted about 50,000 +/- 10,000 unique UMI-labeled TRB cDNA molecules per library, requiring at least two reads per UMI. An average of approximately 40,000 +/- 10,000 functional in-frame TRB CDR3 nucleotide clonotypes without stop codons was found per library. Diversity metrics, including normalized Shannon-Wiener and Chao1, were computed in VDJtools after downsampling to 5000 UMI-labeled TRB molecules per sample. For the central five CDR3 residues, VDJtools calculated physicochemical properties weighted by clonotype size, namely interaction energy, strength, volume and Kidera factor 4. After TCRdb reprocessed the reads, each CDR3 protein sequence was kept as one row, without DNA. TCRdb, rather than the study authors, made the V and J calls. This sample's table lists around 92,000 distinct CDR3 sequences. The ten top clones hold 1.7% of the sample.

CDR1 SGHRS and CDR2 YFSETQ were looked up in the germline V gene. The CDR3 runs 13 residues from the cysteine to the phenylalanine. The record lacks a DNA sequence. The TCR was taken from a human donor in good health. Some clones in this sample may be carry-over from other donors' samples. The V and J genes are TRBV5-1 and TRBJ2-7; TCRdb designates TRBD2, a call that cannot be tested without DNA. The material sequenced was naive CXCR3- CD8+ T cells from blood. This specimen's cell subset or site label, per the study, means: CD45RO-CCR7+CD27+CD95- naive CD8+ T cells lacking CXCR3 (TNR3-). The CDR3 protein sequence reads: CASSPLDVYEQYF.